The clone carrying this TCR beta chain was observed many times. It was with unique molecular identifiers that the TCRbeta library was prepared. MiXCR was run by TCRdb on the PCR reads, yielding one entry per CDR3 protein. Of 150,000 to 200,000 distinct CDR3 sequences in the sample, about 6.4% are singletons; the top ten hold 3% to 3.5%. This record comes from a study of T-cell reconstitution after alpha-beta-depleted transplantation in children. V lost 0 bases and J 2 bases, leaving 14 bases between the germline ends. CDR1 and CDR2 (germline): DFQATT, SNEGSKA (reference sequence). This CDR3 spans 15 amino acids.

This sequence originates from a human donor who donated a stem cell graft to a child with Wiskott-Aldrich syndrome. The chain joins TRBV20-1 to TRBJ2-7; no firm D call. The input for sequencing was PBMCs from the stem cell graft donor, taken from the stem cell graft. Here the CDR3 reads CSARDPRQRAYEQYF. CDR3 nucleotides: TGCAGTGCTAGAGATCCGCGACAAAGGGCCTACGAGCAGTACTTC.